Listed here are 23 T cell receptor beta chains from one sample, sequenced in a study of blood T cell repertoires in COVID-19 (dated by TCRdb to the early 2020s). The library was built by means of the immunoSEQ multiplex PCR assay. TCRdb took this table from immuneACCESS and kept in-frame rearrangements with V and J called. Such tables lack part of the clones; where checked against another copy, unresolved V genes explain under half of the gap, and the rest is unexplained. This sample gives some 130,000 clones in total; 79% of them show up just once. The ten largest clones add up to about 3.6% of the sample. The sample was peripheral blood. These receptors all come from a man aged 55 to 70 with acute or convalescent COVID-19.

The chain recombines TRBV5-1 with TRBJ2-5; TRBD2 matches at 12 bases. This CDR3 comprises 16 residues. V trimming: 4 bases; J trimming: 5 bases; junction bases outside the gene matches: 9. Germline values: CDR1 SGHRS, CDR2 YFSETQ. CDR3 sequence: CASSLLAGGKSETQYF. The CDR3 region has the DNA TGCGCCAGCAGCCTCCTAGCGGGAGGGAAGTCCGAGACCCAGTACTTC.

The V gene is TRBV5-1, the J gene TRBJ2-2, with TRBD2 matching 8 bases. Per germline, CDR1 SGHRS and CDR2 YFSETQ. J was trimmed by 7 bases and V by 0 bases; bases with no gene match: 5. The length of the CDR3 is 15 residues. DNA of the CDR3: TGCGCCAGCAGCTTGGGAGCGGGGGCCGGCGGGGAGCTGTTTTTT. This sequence encodes CASSLGAGAGGELFF.

This chain uses TRBV4-1 with TRBJ1-5; D is uncertain. There are 15 residues in the CDR3. In germline, CDR1 is MGHRA, CDR2 YSYEKL. Trimming cost V 5 bases and J 8 bases, with 19 bases left between them. CDR3 sequence: CASSSYAGSKEPQHF. As DNA, the CDR3 is TGCGCCAGCAGCAGCTACGCGGGCTCGAAGGAGCCCCAGCATTTT.

This clone was found once. This specimen includes other DNA sequences encoding the same CDR3. The chain recombines TRBV5-1 with TRBJ1-1; the D gene is possibly TRBD1 (6 bases). This CDR3 comprises 14 residues. Trimming pared 3 bases from V and 1 base from J, leaving 10 bases between. Germline CDR1 is SGHRS and CDR2 is YFSETQ. CDR3 residues: CASSSGGANTEAFF. The CDR3 bases are TGCGCCAGCAGCTCGGGGGGGGCGAACACTGAAGCTTTCTTT.

The rearrangement uses TRBV28 and TRBJ1-5, with D possibly TRBD1 on 6 matching bases. Germline V gene lookup returns CDR1 MDHEN and CDR2 SYDVKM. Trimming took off 4 bases at V and 4 bases at J, with 11 bases between the two ends. The CDR3 runs to 14 residues. The CDR3 bases are TGTGCCAGCAGTTCTTACAGGGAAAATCAGCCCCAGCATTTT. Translating gives CASSSYRENQPQHF.

The chain couples TRBV5-4 to TRBJ2-5, with 7 bases fitting TRBD1. Germline V gene sequence: CDR1 SGHNT, CDR2 YYREEE (reference sequence). The V gene end was trimmed by 0 bases and the J gene end by 4 bases; junction bases not matched to a gene: 6. The CDR3 covers 15 residues. In DNA form, the CDR3 reads TGTGCCAGCAGCTTGGCCCAGGCAGGGGGAGAGACCCAGTACTTC. It translates to CASSLAQAGGETQYF.

This clone was seen only a few times. The CDR3 here is CASSVPLSGANVLTF. Here the CDR3 DNA reads TGTGCCAGCAGCGTACCCCTCTCTGGGGCCAACGTCCTGACTTTC. V and J are TRBV9 and TRBJ2-6; no definite D call. Germline assignment: CDR1 SGDLS and CDR2 YYNGEE. The V end lost 1 base, the J end lost 0 bases, and 5 bases lay between the germline ends. The CDR3 spans 15 residues.

This clone was detected a few times. The chain is built from TRBV30 and TRBJ2-7; D is unclear. This CDR3 has 14 amino acids. V dropped 0 bases and J dropped 0 bases, with 9 bases sitting between them. Germline values: CDR1 GTSNPN, CDR2 SVGIG (reference sequence). The CDR3 DNA follows: TGTGCCTGGAGTGTACCGGCGGACTCCTACGAGCAGTACTTC. This sequence encodes CAWSVPADSYEQYF. Full variable domain (remainder filled in from reference TRBV30 and TRBJ2-7): SQTIHQWPATLVQPVGSPLSLECTVEGTSNPNLYWYRQAAGRGLQLLFYSVGIGQISSEVPQNLSASRPQDRQFILSSKKLLLSDSGFYLCAWSVPADSYEQYFGPGTRLTVT.

The table lists this clone with many counts. This chain links TRBV6-2 or TRBV6-3 with TRBJ2-1, with 11 bases aligning to TRBD2. V gave up 2 bases and J gave up 7 bases; unmatched junction bases: 10. CDR1 MNHEY and CDR2 SVGEGT come from the germline V gene. The CDR3 has 17 residues. This CDR3 is CASSYPSLAGVGNEQFF. The DNA of the CDR3 is TGTGCCAGCAGTTACCCTTCACTAGCGGGAGTGGGAAATGAGCAGTTCTTC.

This clone was found once. J is TRBJ2-2 and V is TRBV18; 7 bases are a match to TRBD1. The CDR3 extends over 14 amino acids. Germline CDR1 and CDR2: KGHSH and LQKENI. The V segment lost 4 bases and the J segment 8 bases; nucleotides outside the gene matches: 7. The CDR3 DNA follows: TGTGCCAGCTCACGGGACAGTCTATCTGGGGAGCTGTTTTTT. This gives the protein CASSRDSLSGELFF.

This clone has a single count. The rearrangement uses TRBV24-1 and TRBJ2-2; 9 nucleotides line up with TRBD2. Germline lookup yields CDR1 KGHDR and CDR2 SFDVKD. The CDR3 contains 14 residues. Losses at the gene ends were 6 bases for V and 6 bases for J; bases not matched to a gene: 4. CDR3 sequence reads: CATSPSGMSGELFF. DNA for the CDR3: TGTGCCACCAGTCCTAGCGGGATGTCCGGGGAGCTGTTTTTT.

This clone was observed a single time. This chain uses TRBV7-9 with TRBJ1-1; TRBD1 agrees at 7 bases. V lost 4 bases to trimming and J lost 3 bases; unmatched junction nucleotides: 2. Germline V lookup: CDR1 SEHNR, CDR2 FQNEAQ (reference sequence). The CDR3 covers 13 residues. The CDR3 bases are TGTGCCAGCAGCTCGGGACAGTACACTGAAGCTTTCTTT. The encoded protein is CASSSGQYTEAFF.

The chain links TRBV7-6 to TRBJ1-1; D is ambiguous. V lost 2 bases and J 1 base, leaving 5 bases between the germline ends. The germline CDR1 and CDR2 sequences are SGHVS and FNYEAQ. The CDR3 covers 13 residues. The CDR3 DNA reads TGTGCCAGCAGCTTAATCGGGAACACTGAAGCTTTCTTT. This translates into CASSLIGNTEAFF. Looking up the rest from reference TRBV7-6 and TRBJ1-1 gives the full variable domain: GAGVSQSPRYKVTKRGQDVALRCDPISGHVSLYWYRQALGQGPEFLTYFNYEAQQDKSGLPNDRFSAERPEGSISTLTIQRTEQRDSAMYRCASSLIGNTEAFFGQGTRLTVV.

This clone has only a few counts. The chain links TRBV7-8 to TRBJ2-1; the D is unclear. The CDR3 is 15 residues long. CDR1 SGHVS and CDR2 FQNEAQ come from the germline V gene. V gave up 6 bases and J gave up 0 bases, with 12 bases separating them. The CDR3 DNA sequence: TGTGCCAGCAGACCACAGCTCAACTCCTACAATGAGCAGTTCTTC. Translation gives CASRPQLNSYNEQFF.

The genes are TRBV6-2 or TRBV6-3 and TRBJ1-2, with no clear D. Trimming took 9 bases from V and 8 from J, leaving 28 bases between them. CDR1 MNHEY and CDR2 SVGEGT come from the germline V gene. The CDR3 runs 16 residues. The CDR3 loop reads CASSLTFGLGAGGYTF. For the CDR3, the DNA is TGTGCCAGTAGTCTAACATTCGGACTCGGTGCTGGGGGCTACACCTTC.

The chain uses TRBV29-1 and TRBJ1-1; TRBD1 matches at 8 bases. The V gene's germline CDR1 is SQVTM and CDR2 ANQGSEA. The V gene end was trimmed by 7 bases and the J gene end by 0 bases; junction bases not matched to a gene: 4. The CDR3 consists of 13 residues. For the CDR3, the DNA is TGCAGCGGCGACAGGGGAATGAACACTGAAGCTTTCTTT. Translating it yields CSGDRGMNTEAFF.

This chain connects TRBV25-1 to TRBJ2-7; D is undetermined. Germline V gene data show CDR1 as MGHDK and CDR2 as SYGVNS. This CDR3 region has 12 residues. With 5 bases removed from V and 6 bases from J, the gap between germline ends came to 11 bases. CDR3 nucleotide sequence: TGTGCCAGCAGTCCTCTGACTGGCGAGCAGTACTTC. Its translation is CASSPLTGEQYF.

This rearrangement joins TRBV2 to TRBJ2-3; D is ambiguous. This CDR3 is built from 11 residues. CDR1 and CDR2 from the germline V gene are SNHLY and FYNNEI. Trimming removed 3 bases from V and 14 bases from J, with 12 bases in between. The CDR3: CASSDGATGYF. The CDR3 DNA is TGTGCCAGCAGTGACGGAGCCACCGGGTATTTT.

V and J are TRBV29-1 and TRBJ2-2, with D perhaps matching TRBD1 (6 bases). This CDR3 region has 15 residues. Trimming left V 4 bases short and J 1 base short, with 13 bases between. Germline lookup yields CDR1 SQVTM and CDR2 ANQGSEA. The CDR3 DNA sequence: TGCAGCGTTGTCGGCCAAGGGGGGAACACCGGGGAGCTGTTTTTT. Residues: CSVVGQGGNTGELFF.

This chain connects TRBV19 to TRBJ1-2, with D tentatively TRBD1 (5 bases). The length of the CDR3 is 11 residues. Germline V CDR1 and CDR2: LNHDA, SQIVND (reference sequence). V dropped 4 bases and J dropped 8 bases, with 8 bases sitting between them. CDR3 amino acids: CASSRTSGYTF. Written as DNA, the CDR3 is TGTGCCAGTAGTAGGACATCCGGCTACACCTTC.

This clone came up once. The CDR3 sequence is CASSGTAGGPYEQYF. CDR3 in DNA: TGTGCCAGTAGTGGAACGGCGGGGGGCCCCTACGAGCAGTACTTC. The gene calls are TRBV19 and TRBJ2-7, with 8 bases identical to TRBD2. CDR1 LNHDA and CDR2 SQIVND come from the germline V gene (reference sequence). The ends lost 5 bases at V and 2 bases at J; junction bases unmatched: 8. The CDR3 has 15 amino acids.

This chain uses TRBV5-1 with TRBJ1-2; TRBD1 matches at 9 bases. With 0 bases clipped from V and 10 bases from J, the junction kept 10 bases outside the gene matches. The CDR3 length is 15 residues. Germline V CDR1 and CDR2: SGHRS, YFSETQ. The CDR3 spells CASSLGQGGPVDYTF. The DNA for the CDR3 is TGCGCCAGCAGCTTGGGACAGGGGGGTCCGGTGGACTACACCTTC.

The rearrangement uses TRBV19 and TRBJ1-1; D is ambiguous. V gave up 3 bases and J gave up 5 bases, with 10 bases separating them. The CDR3 is made up of 13 amino acids. Germline CDR1 reads LNHDA; CDR2 reads SQIVND (reference sequence). The CDR3 region is CASSINGGTEAFF. In DNA, the CDR3 is TGTGCCAGTAGTATCAATGGCGGGACTGAAGCTTTCTTT. Using reference TRBV19 and TRBJ1-1 for the parts outside the CDR3, the full variable domain is DGGITQSPKYLFRKEGQNVTLSCEQNLNHDAMYWYRQDPGQGLRLIYYSQIVNDFQKGDIAEGYSVSREKKESFPLTVTSAQKNPTAFYLCASSINGGTEAFFGQGTRLTVV.